The entry below gives a single T cell receptor (beta chain) sequence along with its context. The target antigen is unknown. The sample comes from a study of CXCR3-negative and CXCR3-positive naive CD8 T cells. Each TRB cDNA library was prepared by 5' RACE (with UMI labels). TCRdb re-called the 5' RACE reads and gives one entry per CDR3 protein, without DNA. The sample includes 65,000 to 85,000 distinct CDR3 sequences. The CDR3 runs to 18 residues. Germline V CDR1 and CDR2: DFQATT, SNEGSKA (reference sequence). Triplicate sorts of some 310,000 cells per CD8+ subset. Study-wide results and caveats: For CXCR3-positive naive cells, TRB CDR3s were more hydrophobic than those of CXCR3-negative naive cells. Surface CD5 was comparable between naive subsets; TCR strength was inferred from TRB CDR3 properties.

Sequenced material: naive CXCR3- CD8+ T cells from blood. Specified subset: CD45RO-CCR7+CD27+CD95- naive CD8+ T cells lacking CXCR3 (TNR3-). The TCR comes from a human donor in good health. Some clones in this sample may be carry-over from other donors' samples. This chain links TRBV20-1 with TRBJ2-5; without DNA, the TCRdb call of TRBD2 cannot be checked. The CDR3 here is CSARAFRTSGPYQETQYF.